The text below deals with one TCR beta chain. This CDR3 has 15 residues. CDR1 is SGHTA, CDR2 FQGNSA, per germline. V gave up 4 bases and J gave up 7 bases; unmatched junction bases: 8. This sample stems from a study of blood T cell repertoires in COVID-19. Study-wide context: Samples representing acute and convalescent COVID-19 were sourced from the United States, Italy and Spain. The cDNA or gDNA used as material had been derived from T cells, B-cell-depleted T cells, or PBMCs.

Across under 25 US areas, participants ranged in age from roughly 18 to 89 years. Here immunoSEQ multiplex PCR was the method, and the copy in TCRdb shows in-frame clones only, minus some. The sample lists 380,000 or so clones, approximately 90% occurring once. The sample was PBMCs or T cells enriched from blood (not recorded which). The TCR comes from a woman in her 30s with acute COVID-19. This chain connects TRBV7-2 to TRBJ1-4, with TRBD1 matching over 8 bases. The CDR3, as DNA: TGTGCCAGCAGCTCCAGGACAGGGAGGGGTGAAAAACTGTTTTTT. Encoded protein: CASSSRTGRGEKLFF.